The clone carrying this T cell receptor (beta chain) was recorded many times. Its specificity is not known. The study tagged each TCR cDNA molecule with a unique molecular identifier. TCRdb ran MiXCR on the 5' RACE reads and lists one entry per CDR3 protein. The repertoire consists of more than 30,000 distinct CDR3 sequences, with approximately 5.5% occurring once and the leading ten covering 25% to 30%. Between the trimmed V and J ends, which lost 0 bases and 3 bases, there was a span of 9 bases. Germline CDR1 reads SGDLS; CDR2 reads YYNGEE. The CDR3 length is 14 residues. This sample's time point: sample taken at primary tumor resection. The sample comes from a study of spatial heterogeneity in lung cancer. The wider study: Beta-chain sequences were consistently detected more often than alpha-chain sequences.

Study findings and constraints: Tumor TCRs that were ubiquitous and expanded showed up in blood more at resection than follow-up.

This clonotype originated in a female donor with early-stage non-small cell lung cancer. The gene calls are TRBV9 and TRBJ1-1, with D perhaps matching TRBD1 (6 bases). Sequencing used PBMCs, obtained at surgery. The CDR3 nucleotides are TGTGCCAGCAGCGTAGGTAACAGGGACACTGAAGCTTTCTTT. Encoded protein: CASSVGNRDTEAFF.